Below, 6 T cell receptor beta chains from the same sample are listed, as sequenced in a study of shared clonotypes between healthy human individuals. Some clones are missing from TCRdb's copy, which holds only in-frame ones; the method was immunoSEQ multiplex PCR. The data show fewer than 3 million clones, 85% to 95% seen once. Material for sequencing was naive CD4+ T cells from PBMCs. The sample's subset: CD45RA+ positively selected. All receptors derive from a man between 18 and 35 years old in good health. Some clones in this sample may be carry-over from other donors' samples.

This clone was recorded once. The genes are TRBV1 and TRBJ2-3; TRBD1, the table's D call, lacks a check against the DNA. TRBV1 is a known pseudogene. The CDR3 runs to 14 residues. The CDR3 region has the DNA TGCACCAGCAGTCAAGGGCCCCGCACAGATACGCAGTATTTT. Amino acids: CTSSQGPRTDTQYF.

As to this clone: The same CDR3 arises from other DNA sequences in this sample as well. The chain recombines TRBV9 with TRBJ1-5, with unresolved D. V was shortened by 0 bases and J by 2 bases, with 6 bases between the two germline ends. CDR3 length equals 14 residues. CDR1 is SGDLS and CDR2 is YYNGEE in the germline V gene. The CDR3 loop is CASSVGRGNQPQHF. For the CDR3, the DNA is TGTGCCAGCAGCGTAGGACGCGGCAATCAGCCCCAGCATTTT.

V usage is TRBV28 and J usage is TRBJ2-1; weak D call: TRBD1 (6 bases). The CDR3 length is 14 residues. Germline lookup yields CDR1 MDHEN and CDR2 SYDVKM. V shed 8 bases and J shed 0 bases, with 11 bases lying between them. CDR3 region: CASGLRGSYNEQFF. In nucleotides, the CDR3 is TGTGCCAGCGGACTCAGGGGCTCCTACAATGAGCAGTTCTTC.

J is TRBJ1-5 and V is TRBV15; a weak D match, TRBD1 (5 bases). Trimming took off 7 bases at V and 6 bases at J, with 16 bases between the two ends. Germline loops: CDR1 LNHNV, CDR2 YYDKDF (reference sequence). This CDR3 is built from 14 residues. The CDR3 sequence: CATTSGTFSQPQHF. Written as DNA, the CDR3 is TGTGCCACCACATCCGGGACCTTCAGTCAGCCCCAGCATTTT. The complete variable domain, with remaining parts taken from reference TRBV15 and TRBJ1-5, reads DAMVIQNPRYQVTQFGKPVTLSCSQTLNHNVMYWYQQKSSQAPKLLFHYYDKDFNNEADTPDNFQSRRPNTSFCFLDIRSPGLGDTAMYLCATTSGTFSQPQHFGDGTRLSIL.

The rearrangement links TRBV4-1 to TRBJ2-4; TRBD2 might be the D (5 bases). Germline CDR1 reads MGHRA; CDR2 reads YSYEKL. The CDR3 extends over 14 amino acids. V gave up 0 bases and J gave up 13 bases, with 16 bases separating them. The CDR3 spells CASSQDQSSSTQYF. CDR3 DNA sequence: TGCGCCAGCAGCCAAGATCAATCTAGCTCTACCCAGTACTTC.

The rearrangement joins TRBV28 to TRBJ1-1, with D possibly matching TRBD1 (5 bases). Germline-derived CDR1 and CDR2 are MDHEN and SYDVKM. V shed 8 bases and J shed 0 bases, with 13 bases lying between them. The CDR3 covers 14 residues. CDR3 nucleotide sequence: TGTGCCAGCGGTCGACTGGGGCTGAACACTGAAGCTTTCTTT. Protein: CASGRLGLNTEAFF.